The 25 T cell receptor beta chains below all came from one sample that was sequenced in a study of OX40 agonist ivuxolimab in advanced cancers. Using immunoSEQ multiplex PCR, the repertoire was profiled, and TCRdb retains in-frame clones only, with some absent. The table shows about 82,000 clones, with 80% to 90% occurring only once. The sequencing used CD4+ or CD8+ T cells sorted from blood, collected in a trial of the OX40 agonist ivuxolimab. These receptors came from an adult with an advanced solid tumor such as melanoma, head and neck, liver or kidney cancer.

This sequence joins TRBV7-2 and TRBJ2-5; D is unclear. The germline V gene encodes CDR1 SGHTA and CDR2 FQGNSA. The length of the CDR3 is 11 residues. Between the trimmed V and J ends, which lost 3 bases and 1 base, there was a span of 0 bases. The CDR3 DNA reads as TGTGCCAGCAGCTTCCAAGAGACCCAGTACTTC. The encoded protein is CASSFQETQYF.

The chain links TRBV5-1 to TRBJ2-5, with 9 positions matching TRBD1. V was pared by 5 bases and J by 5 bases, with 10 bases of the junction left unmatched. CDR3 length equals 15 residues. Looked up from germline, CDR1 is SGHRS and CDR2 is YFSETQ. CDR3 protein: CASSISGQGMETQYF. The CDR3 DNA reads TGCGCCAGCAGTATATCGGGACAGGGCATGGAGACCCAGTACTTC.

The CDR3 reads CASSLGTANYEQYF. Written as DNA, the CDR3 is TGTGCCAGCAGCTTAGGGACAGCAAACTACGAGCAGTACTTC. V is TRBV7-9 and J is TRBJ2-7, with a possible D match to TRBD1 (6 bases). Germline V gene sequence: CDR1 SEHNR, CDR2 FQNEAQ (reference sequence). V lost 1 base and J lost 3, with 10 bases in between. The CDR3 is 14 residues long. Together with reference TRBV7-9 and TRBJ2-7, the CDR3 gives the full variable domain: DTGVSQNPRHKITKRGQNVTFRCDPISEHNRLYWYRQTLGQGPEFLTYFQNEAQLEKSRLLSDRFSAERPKGSFSTLEIQRTEQGDSAMYLCASSLGTANYEQYFGPGTRLTVT.

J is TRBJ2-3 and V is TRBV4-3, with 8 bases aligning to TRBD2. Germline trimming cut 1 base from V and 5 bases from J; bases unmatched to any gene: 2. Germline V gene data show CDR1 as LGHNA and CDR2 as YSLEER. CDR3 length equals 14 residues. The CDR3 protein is CASSQAGGIDTQYF. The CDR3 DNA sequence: TGCGCCAGCAGCCAAGCGGGAGGGATAGATACGCAGTATTTT.

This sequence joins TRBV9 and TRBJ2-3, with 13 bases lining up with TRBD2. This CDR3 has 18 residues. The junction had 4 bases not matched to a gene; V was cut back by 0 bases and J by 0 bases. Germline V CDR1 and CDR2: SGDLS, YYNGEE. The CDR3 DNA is TGTGCCAGCAGCGTAGGGACTAGCGGGAGCTCTAGCACAGATACGCAGTATTTT. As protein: CASSVGTSGSSSTDTQYF.

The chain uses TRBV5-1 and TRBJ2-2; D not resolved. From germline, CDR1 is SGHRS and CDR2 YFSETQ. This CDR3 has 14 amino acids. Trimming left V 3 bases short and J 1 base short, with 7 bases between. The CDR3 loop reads CASSSSGNTGELFF. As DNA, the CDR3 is TGCGCCAGCAGCTCCTCAGGGAACACCGGGGAGCTGTTTTTT.

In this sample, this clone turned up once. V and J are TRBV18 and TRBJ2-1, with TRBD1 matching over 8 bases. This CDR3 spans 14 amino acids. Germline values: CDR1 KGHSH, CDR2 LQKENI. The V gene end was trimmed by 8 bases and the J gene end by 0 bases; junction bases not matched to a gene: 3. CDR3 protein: CASTGQGSYNEQFF. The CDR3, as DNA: TGTGCCAGCACTGGACAGGGCTCCTACAATGAGCAGTTCTTC.

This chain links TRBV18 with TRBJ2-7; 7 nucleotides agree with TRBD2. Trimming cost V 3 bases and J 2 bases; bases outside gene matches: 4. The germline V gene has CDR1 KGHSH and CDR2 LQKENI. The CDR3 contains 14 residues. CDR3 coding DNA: TGTGCCAGCTCACCCCCGACTAGCCCCTACGAGCAGTACTTC. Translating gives CASSPPTSPYEQYF.

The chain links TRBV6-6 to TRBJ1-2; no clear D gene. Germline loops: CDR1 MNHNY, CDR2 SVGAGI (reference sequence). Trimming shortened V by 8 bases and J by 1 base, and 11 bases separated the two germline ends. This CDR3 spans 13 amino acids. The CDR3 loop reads CASGENLNYGYTF. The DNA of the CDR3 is TGTGCCAGCGGGGAGAATCTTAACTATGGCTACACCTTC.

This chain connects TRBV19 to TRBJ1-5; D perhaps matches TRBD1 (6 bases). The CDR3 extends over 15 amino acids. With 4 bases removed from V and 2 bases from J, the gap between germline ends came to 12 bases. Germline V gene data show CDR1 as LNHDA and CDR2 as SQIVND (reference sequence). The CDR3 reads CASSRYRVGNQPQHF. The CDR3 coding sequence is TGTGCCAGTAGTAGATACAGGGTTGGCAATCAGCCCCAGCATTTT. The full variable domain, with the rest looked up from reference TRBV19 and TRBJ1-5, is DGGITQSPKYLFRKEGQNVTLSCEQNLNHDAMYWYRQDPGQGLRLIYYSQIVNDFQKGDIAEGYSVSREKKESFPLTVTSAQKNPTAFYLCASSRYRVGNQPQHFGDGTRLSIL.

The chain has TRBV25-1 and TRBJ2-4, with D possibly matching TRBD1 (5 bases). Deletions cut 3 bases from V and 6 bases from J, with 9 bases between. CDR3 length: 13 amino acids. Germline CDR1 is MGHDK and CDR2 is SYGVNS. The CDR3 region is CASSEGHINIQYF. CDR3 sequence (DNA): TGTGCCAGCAGTGAGGGGCACATAAACATTCAGTACTTC.

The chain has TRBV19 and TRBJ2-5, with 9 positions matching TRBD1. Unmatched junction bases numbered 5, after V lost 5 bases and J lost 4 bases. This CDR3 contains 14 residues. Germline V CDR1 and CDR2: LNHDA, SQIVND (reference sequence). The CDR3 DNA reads TGTGCCAGTAGTGGGAGGACAGGGGCAGAGACCCAGTACTTC. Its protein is CASSGRTGAETQYF. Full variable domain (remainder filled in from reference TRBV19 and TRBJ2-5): DGGITQSPKYLFRKEGQNVTLSCEQNLNHDAMYWYRQDPGQGLRLIYYSQIVNDFQKGDIAEGYSVSREKKESFPLTVTSAQKNPTAFYLCASSGRTGAETQYFGPGTRLLVL.

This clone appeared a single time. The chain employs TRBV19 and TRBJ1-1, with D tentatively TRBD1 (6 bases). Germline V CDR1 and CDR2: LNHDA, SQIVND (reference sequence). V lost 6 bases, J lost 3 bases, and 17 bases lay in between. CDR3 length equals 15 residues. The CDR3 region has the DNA TGTGCCAGTAGCCCCTGGGGGCAGGGGCACACTGAAGCTTTCTTT. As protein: CASSPWGQGHTEAFF.

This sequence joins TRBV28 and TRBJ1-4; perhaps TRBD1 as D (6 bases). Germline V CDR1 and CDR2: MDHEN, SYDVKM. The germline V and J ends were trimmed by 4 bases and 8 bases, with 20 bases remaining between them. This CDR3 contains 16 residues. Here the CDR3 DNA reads TGTGCCAGCAGTTCACCTTCAGGGGCACAAGGAGAAAAACTGTTTTTT. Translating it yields CASSSPSGAQGEKLFF.

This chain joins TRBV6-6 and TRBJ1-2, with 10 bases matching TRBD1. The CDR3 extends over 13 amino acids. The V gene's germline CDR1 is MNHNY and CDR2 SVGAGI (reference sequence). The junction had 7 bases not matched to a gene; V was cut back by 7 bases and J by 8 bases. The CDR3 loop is CASMEGQGKGYTF. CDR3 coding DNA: TGTGCCAGCATGGAGGGACAGGGGAAGGGCTACACCTTC.

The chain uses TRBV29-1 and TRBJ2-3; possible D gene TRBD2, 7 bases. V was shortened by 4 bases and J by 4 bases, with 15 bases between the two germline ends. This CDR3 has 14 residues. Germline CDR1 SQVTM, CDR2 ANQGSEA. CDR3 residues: CSVAFGGRADTQYF. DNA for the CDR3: TGCAGCGTTGCGTTCGGGGGGCGCGCAGATACGCAGTATTTT.

For the CDR3, the DNA is TGTGCCAGTAGTAGACAGGTGAACACCGGGGAGCTGTTTTTT. It translates to CASSRQVNTGELFF. The chain is built from TRBV19 and TRBJ2-2; D is possibly TRBD1 (6 bases). V dropped 4 bases and J dropped 1 base, with 7 bases sitting between them. The germline V gene encodes CDR1 LNHDA and CDR2 SQIVND (reference sequence). This CDR3 region has 14 residues.

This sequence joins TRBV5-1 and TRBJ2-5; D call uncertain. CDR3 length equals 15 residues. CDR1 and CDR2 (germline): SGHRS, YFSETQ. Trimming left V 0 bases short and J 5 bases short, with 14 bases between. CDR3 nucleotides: TGCGCCAGCAGCTTGGGACTTAAAGACGGGGAGACCCAGTACTTC. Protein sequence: CASSLGLKDGETQYF.

The CDR3 nucleotides are TGTGCCAGCAACCGGGACAGTAATAATGAAAAACTGTTTTTT. Amino acids: CASNRDSNNEKLFF. This chain connects TRBV6-1 to TRBJ1-4, with 7 bases fitting TRBD1. Per the germline V gene, CDR1 is MNHNS and CDR2 is SASEGT. V was clipped by 7 bases and J by 4 bases; unmatched bases: 6. The CDR3 has 14 residues.

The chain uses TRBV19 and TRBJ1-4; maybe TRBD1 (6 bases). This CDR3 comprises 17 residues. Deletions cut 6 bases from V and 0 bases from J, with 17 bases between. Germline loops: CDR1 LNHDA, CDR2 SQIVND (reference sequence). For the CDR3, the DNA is TGTGCCAGTAGAGACAGGCATCTAACAGCAACTAATGAAAAACTGTTTTTT. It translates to CASRDRHLTATNEKLFF.

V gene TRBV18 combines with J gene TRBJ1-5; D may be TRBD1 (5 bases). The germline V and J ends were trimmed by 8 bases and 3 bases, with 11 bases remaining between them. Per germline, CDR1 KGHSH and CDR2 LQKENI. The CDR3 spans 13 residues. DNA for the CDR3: TGTGCCAGCGCAAGGGACCTCAATCAGCCCCAGCATTTT. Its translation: CASARDLNQPQHF. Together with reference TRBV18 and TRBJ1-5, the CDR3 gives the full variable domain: NAGVMQNPRHLVRRRGQEARLRCSPMKGHSHVYWYRQLPEEGLKFMVYLQKENIIDESGMPKERFSAEFPKEGPSILRIQQVVRGDSAAYFCASARDLNQPQHFGDGTRLSIL.

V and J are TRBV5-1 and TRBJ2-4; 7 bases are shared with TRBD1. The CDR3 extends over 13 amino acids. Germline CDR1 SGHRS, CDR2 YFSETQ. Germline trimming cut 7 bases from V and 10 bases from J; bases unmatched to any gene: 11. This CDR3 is CASGSGTEGIQYF. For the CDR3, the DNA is TGCGCCAGCGGCTCCGGGACAGAGGGTATTCAGTACTTC.

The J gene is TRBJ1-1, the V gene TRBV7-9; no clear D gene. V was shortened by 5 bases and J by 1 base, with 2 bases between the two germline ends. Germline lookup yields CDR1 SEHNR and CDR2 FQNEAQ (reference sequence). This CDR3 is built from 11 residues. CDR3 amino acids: CASSQNTEAFF. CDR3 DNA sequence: TGTGCCAGCAGCCAGAACACTGAAGCTTTCTTT.

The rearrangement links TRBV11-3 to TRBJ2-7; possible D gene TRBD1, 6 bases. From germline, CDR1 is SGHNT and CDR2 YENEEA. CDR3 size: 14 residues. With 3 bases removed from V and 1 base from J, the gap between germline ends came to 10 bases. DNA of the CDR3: TGTGCCAGCAGCTTGGGGGCAGCTTCCTACGAGCAGTACTTC. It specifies CASSLGAASYEQYF.

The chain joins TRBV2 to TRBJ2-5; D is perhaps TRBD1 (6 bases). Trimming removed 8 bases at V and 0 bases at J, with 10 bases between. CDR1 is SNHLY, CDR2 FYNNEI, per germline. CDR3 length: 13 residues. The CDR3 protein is CASRDTDQETQYF. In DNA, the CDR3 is TGTGCCAGCCGGGACACGGACCAAGAGACCCAGTACTTC. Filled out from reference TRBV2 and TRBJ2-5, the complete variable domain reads EPEVTQTPSHQVTQMGQEVILRCVPISNHLYFYWYRQILGQKVEFLVSFYNNEISEKSEIFDDQFSVERPDGSNFTLKIRSTKLEDSAMYFCASRDTDQETQYFGPGTRLLVL.